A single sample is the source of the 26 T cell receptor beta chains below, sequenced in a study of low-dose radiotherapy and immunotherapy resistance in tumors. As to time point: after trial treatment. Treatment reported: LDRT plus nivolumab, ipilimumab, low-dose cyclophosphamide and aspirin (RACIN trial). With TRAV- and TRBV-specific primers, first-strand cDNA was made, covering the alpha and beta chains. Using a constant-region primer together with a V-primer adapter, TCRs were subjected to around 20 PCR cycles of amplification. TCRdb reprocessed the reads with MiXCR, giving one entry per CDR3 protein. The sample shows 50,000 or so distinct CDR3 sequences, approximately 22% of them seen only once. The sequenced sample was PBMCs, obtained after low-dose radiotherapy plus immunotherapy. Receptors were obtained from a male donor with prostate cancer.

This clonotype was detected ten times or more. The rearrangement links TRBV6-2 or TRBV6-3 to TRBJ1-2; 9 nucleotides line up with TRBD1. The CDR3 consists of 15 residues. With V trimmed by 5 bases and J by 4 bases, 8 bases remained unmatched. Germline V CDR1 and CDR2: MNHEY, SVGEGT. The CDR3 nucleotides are TGTGCCAGCAGTCGAACGGGACAGGGCCCCTATGGCTACACCTTC. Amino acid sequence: CASSRTGQGPYGYTF.

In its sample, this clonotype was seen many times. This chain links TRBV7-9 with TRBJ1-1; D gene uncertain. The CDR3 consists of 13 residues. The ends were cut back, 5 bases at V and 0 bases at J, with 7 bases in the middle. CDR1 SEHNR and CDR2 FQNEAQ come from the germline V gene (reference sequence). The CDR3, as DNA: TGTGCCAGCAGCAGTCAGTTGAACACTGAAGCTTTCTTT. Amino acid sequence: CASSSQLNTEAFF.

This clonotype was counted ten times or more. The CDR3 loop reads CASTGGGANVLTF. CDR3 bases: TGTGCCAGCACGGGGGGTGGGGCCAACGTCCTGACTTTC. This chain connects TRBV25-1 to TRBJ2-6; 7 bases fit TRBD2. The J segment lost 3 bases and the V segment lost 7 bases, leaving 0 bases of the junction unmatched. The CDR3 contains 13 residues. Germline V gene lookup returns CDR1 MGHDK and CDR2 SYGVNS.

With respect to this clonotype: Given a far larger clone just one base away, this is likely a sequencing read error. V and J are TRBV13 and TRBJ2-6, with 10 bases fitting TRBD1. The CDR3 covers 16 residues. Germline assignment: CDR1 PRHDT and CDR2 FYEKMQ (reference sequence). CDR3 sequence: CVSIRDRGSGANVLTF. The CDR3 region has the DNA TGTGTCAGCATCCGGGACAGGGGATCTGGGGCCAACGTCCTGACTTTC.

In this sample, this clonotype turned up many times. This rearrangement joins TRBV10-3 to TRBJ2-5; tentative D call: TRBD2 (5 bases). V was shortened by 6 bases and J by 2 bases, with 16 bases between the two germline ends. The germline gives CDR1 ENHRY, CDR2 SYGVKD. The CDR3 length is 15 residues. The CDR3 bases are TGTGCCATCAGGGGCCAAGTCGGCGGGCAAGAGACCCAGTACTTC. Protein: CAIRGQVGGQETQYF.

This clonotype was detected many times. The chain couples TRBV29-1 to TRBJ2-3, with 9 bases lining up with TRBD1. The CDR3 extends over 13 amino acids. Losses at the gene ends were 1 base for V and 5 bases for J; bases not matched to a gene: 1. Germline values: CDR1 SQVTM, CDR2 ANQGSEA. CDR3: CSVEGTGVDTQYF. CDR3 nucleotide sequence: TGCAGCGTTGAAGGGACAGGGGTAGATACGCAGTATTTT.

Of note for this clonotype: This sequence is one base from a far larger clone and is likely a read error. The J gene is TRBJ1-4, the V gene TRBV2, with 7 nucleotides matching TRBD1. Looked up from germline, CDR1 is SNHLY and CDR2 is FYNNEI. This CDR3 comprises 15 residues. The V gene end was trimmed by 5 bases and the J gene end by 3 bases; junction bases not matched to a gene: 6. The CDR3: CASSRPGQPNEKLFF. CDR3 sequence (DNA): TGTGCCAGCAGTCGACCGGGACAGCCTAATGAAAAACTGTTTTTT.

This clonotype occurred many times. The DNA for the CDR3 is TGTGCCAGCAGCGGGCGGACCTTTACCTACGAGCAGTACTTC. Translated, it gives CASSGRTFTYEQYF. J is TRBJ2-7 and V is TRBV3-1; D gene uncertain. The germline gives CDR1 LGHDT, CDR2 YNNKEL (reference sequence). V lost 5 bases and J lost 2, with 13 bases in between. The CDR3 is made up of 14 amino acids.

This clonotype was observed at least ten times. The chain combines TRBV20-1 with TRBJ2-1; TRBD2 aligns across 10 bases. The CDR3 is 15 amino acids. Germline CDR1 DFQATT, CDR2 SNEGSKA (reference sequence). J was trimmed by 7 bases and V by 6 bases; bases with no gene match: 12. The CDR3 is CSAVLLSGRSNEQFF. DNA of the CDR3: TGCAGTGCCGTCCTCCTTAGCGGGAGGTCGAATGAGCAGTTCTTC.

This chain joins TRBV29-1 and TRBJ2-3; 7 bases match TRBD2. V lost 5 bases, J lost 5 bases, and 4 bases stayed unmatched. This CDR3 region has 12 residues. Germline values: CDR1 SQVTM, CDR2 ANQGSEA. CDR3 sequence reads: CSVSGGEDTQYF. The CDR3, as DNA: TGCAGCGTTTCGGGAGGAGAAGATACGCAGTATTTT.

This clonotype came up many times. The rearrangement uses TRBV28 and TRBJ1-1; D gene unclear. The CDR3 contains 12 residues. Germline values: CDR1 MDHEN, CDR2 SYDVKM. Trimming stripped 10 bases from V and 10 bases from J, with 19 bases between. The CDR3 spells CATTVIPKGAFF. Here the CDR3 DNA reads TGTGCCACCACAGTAATCCCTAAAGGAGCTTTCTTT.

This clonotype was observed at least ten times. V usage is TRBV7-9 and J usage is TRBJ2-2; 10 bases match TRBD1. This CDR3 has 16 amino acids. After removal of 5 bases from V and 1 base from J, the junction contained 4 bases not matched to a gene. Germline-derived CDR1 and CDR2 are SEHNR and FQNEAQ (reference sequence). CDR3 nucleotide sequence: TGTGCCAGCAGCGGCGGACAGGGGGTGAACACCGGGGAGCTGTTTTTT. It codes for CASSGGQGVNTGELFF.

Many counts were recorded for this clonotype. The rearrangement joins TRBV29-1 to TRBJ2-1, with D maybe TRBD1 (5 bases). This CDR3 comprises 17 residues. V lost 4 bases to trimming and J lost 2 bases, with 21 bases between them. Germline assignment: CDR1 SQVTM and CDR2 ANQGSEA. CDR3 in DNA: TGCAGCGTTGTTGGCAGGGTCCCCATCCCTCCCTACAATGAGCAGTTCTTC. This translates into CSVVGRVPIPPYNEQFF.

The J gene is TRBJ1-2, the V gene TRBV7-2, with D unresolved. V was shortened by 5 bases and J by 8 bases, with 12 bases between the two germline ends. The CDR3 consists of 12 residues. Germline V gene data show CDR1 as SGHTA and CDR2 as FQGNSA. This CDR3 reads CASSGGPWGYTF. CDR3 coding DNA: TGTGCCAGCAGCGGAGGGCCGTGGGGCTACACCTTC.

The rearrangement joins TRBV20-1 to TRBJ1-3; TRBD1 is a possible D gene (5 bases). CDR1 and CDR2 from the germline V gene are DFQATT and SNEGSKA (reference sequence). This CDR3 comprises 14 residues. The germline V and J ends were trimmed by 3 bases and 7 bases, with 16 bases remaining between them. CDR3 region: CSARGLWAENTIYF. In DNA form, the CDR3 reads TGCAGTGCTAGGGGACTGTGGGCTGAGAACACCATATATTTT.

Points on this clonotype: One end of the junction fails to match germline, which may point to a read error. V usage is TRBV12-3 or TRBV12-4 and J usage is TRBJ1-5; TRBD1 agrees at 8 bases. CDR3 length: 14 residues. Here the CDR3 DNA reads TGTGCCAGCACCACGGCAGGGGGCAATGAGCCCCAGCATTTT. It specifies CASTTAGGNEPQHF.

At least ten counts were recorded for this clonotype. The CDR3 DNA reads TGCAGCGTTGGAGGAGGGTTTCGGGAAAAACTGTTTTTT. Translated: CSVGGGFREKLFF. The chain recombines TRBV29-1 with TRBJ1-4; no definite D call. The CDR3 has 13 amino acids. Trimming pared 4 bases from V and 8 bases from J, leaving 14 bases between. CDR1 is SQVTM and CDR2 is ANQGSEA in the germline V gene.

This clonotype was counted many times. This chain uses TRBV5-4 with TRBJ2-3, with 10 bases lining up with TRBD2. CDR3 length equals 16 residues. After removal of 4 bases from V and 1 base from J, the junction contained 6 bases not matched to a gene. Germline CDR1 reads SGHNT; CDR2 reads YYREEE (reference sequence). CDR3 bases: TGTGCCAGCAGCCTTTATCTAGCGGGGGGCACAGATACGCAGTATTTT. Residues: CASSLYLAGGTDTQYF.

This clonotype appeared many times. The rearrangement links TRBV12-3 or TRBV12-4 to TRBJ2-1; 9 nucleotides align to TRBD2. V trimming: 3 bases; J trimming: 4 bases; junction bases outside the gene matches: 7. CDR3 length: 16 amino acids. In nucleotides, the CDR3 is TGTGCCAGCAGTTTCCGGGGTAGCGGGGGTTACAATGAGCAGTTCTTC. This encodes CASSFRGSGGYNEQFF.

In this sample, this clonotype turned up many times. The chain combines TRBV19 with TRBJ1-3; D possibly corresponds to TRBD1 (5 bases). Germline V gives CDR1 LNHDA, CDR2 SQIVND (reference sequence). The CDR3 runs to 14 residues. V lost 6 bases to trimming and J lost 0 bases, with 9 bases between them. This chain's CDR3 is CASRPDSSGNTIYF. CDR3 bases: TGTGCCAGTAGACCCGACAGCTCTGGAAACACCATATATTTT.

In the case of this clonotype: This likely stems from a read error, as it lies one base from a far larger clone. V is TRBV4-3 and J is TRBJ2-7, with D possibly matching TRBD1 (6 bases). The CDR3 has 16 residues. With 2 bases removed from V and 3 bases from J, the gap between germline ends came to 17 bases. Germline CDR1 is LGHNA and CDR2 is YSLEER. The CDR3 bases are TGCGCCAGCAGCCAATCATGGACAGATGAAAACTACGAGCAGTACTTC. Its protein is CASSQSWTDENYEQYF.

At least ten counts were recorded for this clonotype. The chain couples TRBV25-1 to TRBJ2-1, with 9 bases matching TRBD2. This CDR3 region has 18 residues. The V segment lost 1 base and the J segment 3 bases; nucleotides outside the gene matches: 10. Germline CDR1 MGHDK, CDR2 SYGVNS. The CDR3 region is CASSELLSGRPRYNEQFF. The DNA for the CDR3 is TGTGCCAGCAGTGAATTGCTTAGCGGGAGACCCCGCTACAATGAGCAGTTCTTC.

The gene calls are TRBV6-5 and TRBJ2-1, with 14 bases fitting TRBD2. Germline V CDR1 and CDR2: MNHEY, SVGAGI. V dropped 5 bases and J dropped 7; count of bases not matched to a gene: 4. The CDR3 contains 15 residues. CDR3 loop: CASSATSGGGNEQFF. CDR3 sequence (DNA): TGTGCCAGCAGTGCGACTAGCGGGGGGGGTAATGAGCAGTTCTTC.

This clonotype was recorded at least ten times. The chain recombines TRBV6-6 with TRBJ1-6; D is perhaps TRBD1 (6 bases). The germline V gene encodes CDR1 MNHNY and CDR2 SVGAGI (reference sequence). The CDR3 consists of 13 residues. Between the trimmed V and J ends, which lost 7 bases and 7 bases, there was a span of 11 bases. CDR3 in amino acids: CASKGQGNSPLHF. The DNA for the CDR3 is TGTGCCAGCAAGGGGCAGGGGAATTCACCCCTCCACTTT.

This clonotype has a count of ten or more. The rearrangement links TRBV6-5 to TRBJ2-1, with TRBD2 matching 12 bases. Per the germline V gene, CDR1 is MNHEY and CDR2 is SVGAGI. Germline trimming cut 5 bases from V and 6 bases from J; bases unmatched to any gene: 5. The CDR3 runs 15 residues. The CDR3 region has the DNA TGTGCCAGCAGTCCGACTAGCGGGAGACCCAATGAGCAGTTCTTC. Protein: CASSPTSGRPNEQFF.

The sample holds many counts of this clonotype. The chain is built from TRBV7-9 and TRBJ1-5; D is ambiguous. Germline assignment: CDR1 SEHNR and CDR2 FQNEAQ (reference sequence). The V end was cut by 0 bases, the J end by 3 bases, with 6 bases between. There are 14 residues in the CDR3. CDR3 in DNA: TGTGCCAGCAGCTTAGCGGGGAACAATCAGCCCCAGCATTTT. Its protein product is CASSLAGNNQPQHF.